This T cell receptor beta chain was captured by sequencing in a study of blood T cell repertoires in COVID-19. Whole-study context: Specimens from acute and convalescent COVID-19 originated in the United States, Italy and Spain. Nucleic acid was either cDNA or gDNA, and it came from T cells, B-cell-depleted T cells, or PBMCs.

Original data processing: Reference gene primer amplification yielded estimated nucleated cell counts. TCRdb keeps only in-frame clones here, not all; method: immunoSEQ multiplex PCR. Clone size and V and J calls were adopted from that table, with D and trimming inferred from the DNA. The table lists fewer than 30,000 clones, roughly 70% of them singletons. This CDR3 is built from 21 residues. V lost 1 base to trimming and J lost 5 bases, with 30 bases between them. Germline V gene sequence: CDR1 MNHNS, CDR2 SASEGT. Specimen: peripheral blood. The sequence came from a boy between 2 and 10 years old with active or convalescent COVID-19. The genes are TRBV6-1 and TRBJ2-1, with D possibly TRBD2 on 6 matching bases. CDR3 in amino acids: CASSEGGDFSRCSPTNNEQFF. The CDR3 DNA is TGTGCCAGCAGTGAAGGCGGGGACTTCTCTCGGTGCTCGCCGACTAACAATGAGCAGTTCTTC.